The clone carrying this T cell receptor beta chain was seen at least ten times. Its antigen is undetermined. TCRdb ran MiXCR on the RT-PCR reads and lists one entry per CDR3 protein. Among hundreds of thousands of distinct CDR3 sequences listed, about 11% were seen once. The sample comes from a study of response to subunit inactivated influenza vaccine. Germline lookup yields CDR1 SGHAT and CDR2 FQNNGV. Trimming removed 5 bases from V and 4 bases from J, with 15 bases in between. The CDR3 is 15 amino acids. Study conclusions and caveats: The authors proposed limited new T cell recruitment per seasonal influenza vaccination.

Sequenced here: PBMCs from blood, sampled on the day of vaccination. The sequence was obtained from a man aged 50-60 years who received an inactivated influenza vaccine. The chain couples TRBV11-2 to TRBJ1-5; D possibly corresponds to TRBD1 (6 bases). CDR3 in amino acids: CASSPTDSGNQPQHF. In DNA, the CDR3 is TGTGCCAGCAGCCCTACGGACAGCGGGAATCAGCCCCAGCATTTT.